A selection of T cell receptor beta chains follows, all from one sample in a study of T cell repertoires in cytomegalovirus infection. TCRdb reanalysed the reads using MiXCR and keeps one entry per CDR3 protein. The sample lists 700,000 to 950,000 distinct CDR3 sequences, less than 35% occurring once. These receptors are not linked to any known antigen. Sequenced here: cultured CD8+ T cells from PBMCs, sampled from culture after CMV antigen stimulation. These TCRs come from a human donor in good health (CMV status not recorded). Some clones in this sample may be carry-over from other donors' samples. CDR3s include the opening cysteine and the closing phenylalanine or tryptophan. The order of the fields is clone size, J gene, D gene, V gene, CDR3 DNA, CDR3 protein. D genes are given only for firm matches. Where a row states a size, it is once, few, many or the class of an expanded clone; other rows omit it.

>few|TRBJ2-7|-|TRBV2
TGTGCCAGCAGGGACAAAACTCTTGGCGAGCAGTACTTC
CASRDKTLGEQYF
>-|TRBJ1-2|-|TRBV5-4
TGTACCAGCAGCTTGGCTAGGGTAGCTTATGGCTACACCTTC
CTSSLARVAYGYTF
>few|TRBJ1-1|-|TRBV9
TGTGCCAGCAGCGTAGAGGTAGAAAACACTGAAGCTTTCTTT
CASSVEVENTEAFF
>many|TRBJ2-3|-|TRBV7-8
TGTGCCAGCAGCTTTGGACTGTTTCGAGATACGCAGTATTTT
CASSFGLFRDTQYF
>few|TRBJ2-1|-|TRBV28
TGTGCCAGCAGTTTATTGGCGTGGAATGAGCAGTTCTTC
CASSLLAWNEQFF
>many|TRBJ2-6|-|TRBV6-2/TRBV6-3
TGTGCCAGCAGCCCCGTATCTGGGGCCAACGTCCTGACTTTC
CASSPVSGANVLTF
>few|TRBJ2-5|-|TRBV12-3/TRBV12-4
TGTGCCAGCAGTTTGGGTATCGGGGGGCGGGAGACCCAGTACTTC
CASSLGIGGRETQYF
>few|TRBJ2-1|-|TRBV24-1
TGTGCCACCAGTGACGACTCCTACAATGAGCAGTTCTTC
CATSDDSYNEQFF
>few|TRBJ1-5|-|TRBV19
TGTGCCAGTAGTAGGGGCGGCGGGCCCCCACGACAGCCCCAGCATTTT
CASSRGGGPPRQPQHF
>many|TRBJ2-3|-|TRBV7-9
TGTGCCAGCAGCTCCAGGGGCAGAGATACGCAGTATTTT
CASSSRGRDTQYF
>few|TRBJ2-1|-|TRBV5-6
TGTGCCAGCAGCCTTCATCCCGACAGACTGGATGAGCAGTTCTTC
CASSLHPDRLDEQFF
>-|TRBJ1-1|-|TRBV6-1
TGTGCCAGCAGTCGACACAGGGCTCCGAACACTGAAGCTTTCTTT
CASSRHRAPNTEAFF
>few|TRBJ2-2|-|TRBV19
TGTGCCAGTAGTCTGGGGTACCTTTTGGAGCTGTTTTTT
CASSLGYLLELFF
>few|TRBJ1-1|-|TRBV12-3/TRBV12-4
TGTGCCAGCACCGGGGATGAGAACACTGAAGCTTTCTTT
CASTGDENTEAFF
>few|TRBJ1-6|-|TRBV3-1
TGTGCCAGCAGCCAGGGCCGGGGCAGCCGCTATAATTCACCCCTCCACTTT
CASSQGRGSRYNSPLHF
>-|TRBJ2-5|-|TRBV6-1
TGTGCCAGCAGTGAAGCGGGAGGCCTCGCCTCGGGGGAGACCCAGTACTTC
CASSEAGGLASGETQYF
>few|TRBJ2-1|-|TRBV19
TGTGCCAGTAGTATTTCACACAGCTCCTACAATGAGCAGTTCTTC
CASSISHSSYNEQFF
>many|TRBJ2-5|-|TRBV7-2
TGTGCCAGCAGCTTGGGACGTATCTCCCAAGAGACCCAGTACTTC
CASSLGRISQETQYF
>-|TRBJ2-7|-|TRBV7-9
TGTGCCAGCAGCCCACCAGTGGGGTCCTACGAGCAGTACTTC
CASSPPVGSYEQYF
>many|TRBJ2-1|-|TRBV12-3/TRBV12-4
TGTGCCAGCAGTTCCCCGGGGGATAACTACAATGAGCAGTTCTTC
CASSSPGDNYNEQFF
>few|TRBJ2-1|TRBD2|TRBV7-9
TGTGCCAGCAGCTCCCAAGGGACTAGCGCTCCGAGCTCCTACAATGAGCAGTTCTTC
CASSSQGTSAPSSYNEQFF
>many|TRBJ1-3|-|TRBV12-3/TRBV12-4
TGTGCCAGCAGTTTACGACAGATCTCTGGAAACACCATATATTTT
CASSLRQISGNTIYF
>-|TRBJ1-1|-|TRBV7-9
TGTGCCAGCAATAGCCACAGAGGGCTTAACGCTGAAGCTTTCTTT
CASNSHRGLNAEAFF
>few|TRBJ2-3|-|TRBV9
TGTGCCAGCAGCACACCCGGGACACCAAGCACAGATACGCAGTATTTT
CASSTPGTPSTDTQYF
>few|TRBJ1-4|TRBD1|TRBV6-6
TGTGCCAGCAGCCCGGACAGGGTCGGTGGGGAAAAACTGTTTTTT
CASSPDRVGGEKLFF
>-|TRBJ2-7|-|TRBV6-5
TGTGCCAGCAGTTACGGCGGGACCGTCTACGAGCAGTACTTC
CASSYGGTVYEQYF
>-|TRBJ1-1|-|TRBV27
TGTGCCAGCAGTCCACCGGGACTCATGAACACTGAAGCTTTCTTT
CASSPPGLMNTEAFF
>few|TRBJ2-5|TRBD1|TRBV7-6
TGTGCCAGCAGCTTAGAACAGGGGCGGGAGACCCAGTACTTC
CASSLEQGRETQYF
>-|TRBJ1-5|-|TRBV6-2/TRBV6-3
TGTGCCAGCAGTTACGGCGGGACAATTCAGCCCCAGCATTTT
CASSYGGTIQPQHF
>-|TRBJ1-1|-|TRBV20-1
TGCAGTGCTAGAGATATGGGTGGGGAAGGTGAAGCTTTCTTT
CSARDMGGEGEAFF
>few|TRBJ2-7|TRBD2|TRBV6-2/TRBV6-3
TGTGCCAGCAGTTACCCAAGCGGACTAGCGGGGGGCACCCCCTACGAGCAGTACTTC
CASSYPSGLAGGTPYEQYF